This record concerns one T cell receptor (beta chain) sequence. The antigen remains unidentified. The source of the sample is a study of cytomegalovirus exposure and HLA in healthy donors. General study findings and limits: Listed as cytomegalovirus-associated were approximately 160 TCR beta chains.

PCR amplification relied on 60 Vbeta primers (plus 13 Jbeta primers). Per the original methods: Tens of millions of unique TCR beta chains, roughly 11 million shared, were counted in a later analysis. The table came from immunoSEQ multiplex PCR; TCRdb's copy has only in-frame clones and leaves some out. Clonal size and the V and J genes are those of that table, whereas D and trimming came from the DNA. The data hold 160,000 or so clones, with over 65% observed a single time. V lost 5 bases to trimming and J lost 8 bases, with 16 bases between them. The CDR3 is 14 residues long. In germline, CDR1 is SGHAT, CDR2 FQDESV (reference sequence).

This clonotype was obtained from a man between 18 and 29 years old in good health and CMV-seropositive. Sequencing input: PBMCs. V is TRBV11-1 and J is TRBJ2-1; D may be TRBD2 (6 bases). Here the CDR3 reads CASSQAFSGDEQFF. The DNA for the CDR3 is TGTGCCAGCAGCCAAGCTTTTTCGGGGGATGAGCAGTTCTTC.